Following are 9 T cell receptor beta chains from one sample sequenced in a study of graft-versus-host responses after intestinal transplantation. Irradiated, violet-dye-labeled stimulators (around 200,000) were plated alongside around 200,000 CFSE-labeled responders. The repertoire was sequenced with immunoSEQ multiplex PCR; TCRdb's copy has only in-frame clones and lacks some. Among some 4,700 clones listed, roughly 30% were seen once. The material was alloreactive CD8+ T cells from a mixed lymphocyte reaction culture, obtained before transplantation. Subset in this sample: CFSE-low proliferating T cells sorted from roughly 6-day pre-transplant mixed lymphocyte reaction (GvH or HvG direction). The receptors come from a human patient who was an organ donor for intestinal transplantation.

The chain carries TRBV10-2 and TRBJ2-2, with D perhaps matching TRBD1 (5 bases). Per the germline V gene, CDR1 is WSHSY and CDR2 is SAAADI. The CDR3 is 17 amino acids. V was cut by 4 bases and J by 4 bases, with 19 bases left in between. CDR3 loop: CASSGGIVVPPTGELFF. CDR3 in DNA: TGCGCCAGCAGTGGGGGCATCGTGGTCCCGCCCACCGGGGAGCTGTTTTTT.

By share of the sample, this clone is medium-sized. The V and J genes are TRBV4-3 and TRBJ2-3; 10 nucleotides align to TRBD2. Per germline, CDR1 LGHNA and CDR2 YSLEER. With 4 bases clipped from V and 2 bases from J, the junction kept 12 bases outside the gene matches. The CDR3 is 18 residues long. The CDR3 DNA reads TGCGCCAGCAGCCCTTCCGGTCCAGCGGGGGGGACCACAGATACGCAGTATTTT. Translating it yields CASSPSGPAGGTTDTQYF.

By sample share, this clone is medium-sized (0.01 to 0.1%). The chain joins TRBV5-1 to TRBJ2-7, with TRBD1 matching 9 bases. Trimming took 4 bases from V and 5 from J; bases not matched to a gene: 7. Germline values: CDR1 SGHRS, CDR2 YFSETQ. This CDR3 contains 14 residues. CDR3 nucleotides: TGCGCCAGCAGCCAAGGGACAGGGCCTGACGAGCAGTACGTC. It encodes CASSQGTGPDEQYV.

By its share, this clone is medium-sized. V is TRBV4-3 and J is TRBJ1-6; possible D gene TRBD1, 6 bases. There are 16 residues in the CDR3. Per germline, CDR1 LGHNA and CDR2 YSLEER. Trimming removed 0 bases at V and 5 bases at J, with 11 bases between. The CDR3 sequence is CASSQDMAGDNSPLHF. As DNA, the CDR3 is TGCGCCAGCAGCCAAGATATGGCAGGGGATAATTCACCCCTCCACTTT.

By share, this clone ranks as medium-sized. The V call is TRBV5-4, the J call TRBJ1-1; 7 nucleotides agree with TRBD1. Germline trimming cut 4 bases from V and 3 bases from J; bases unmatched to any gene: 6. The germline gives CDR1 SGHNT, CDR2 YYREEE (reference sequence). This CDR3 is built from 14 residues. CDR3 sequence reads: CASSSRDSYTEAFF. The CDR3 nucleotides read TGTGCCAGCAGCAGCCGGGACAGTTACACTGAAGCTTTCTTT.

The rearrangement links TRBV6-6 to TRBJ2-2, with a possible D match to TRBD1 (6 bases). V shed 8 bases and J shed 5 bases, with 9 bases lying between them. CDR1 is MNHNY and CDR2 is SVGAGI in the germline V gene (reference sequence). CDR3 length: 12 residues. CDR3 amino acids: CASEGVTGELFF. CDR3 DNA sequence: TGTGCCAGCGAGGGGGTGACCGGGGAGCTGTTTTTT.

The chain employs TRBV6-1 and TRBJ2-7; a weak D match, TRBD2 (5 bases). Trimming removed 6 bases at V and 6 bases at J, with 18 bases between. Germline V gene data show CDR1 as MNHNS and CDR2 as SASEGT. CDR3 length: 14 residues. CDR3 protein: CASSEGQEVGEQYV. CDR3 nucleotide sequence: TGTGCCAGCAGCGAGGGCCAGGAAGTGGGCGAGCAGTACGTC.

This clone showed up many times. J is TRBJ1-2 and V is TRBV9; maybe TRBD1 (6 bases). V was clipped by 3 bases and J by 0 bases, with 12 bases between them. The CDR3 runs 15 residues. Per germline, CDR1 SGDLS and CDR2 YYNGEE. The CDR3 here is CASSGDRQANYGYTF. CDR3 bases: TGTGCCAGCAGCGGAGACAGGCAAGCTAACTATGGCTACACCTTC.

This clone was seen a handful of times. The chain combines TRBV2 with TRBJ1-1; no clear D gene. The CDR3 has 14 amino acids. Per the germline V gene, CDR1 is SNHLY and CDR2 is FYNNEI. The V end was cut by 6 bases, the J end by 7 bases, with 18 bases between. In DNA form, the CDR3 reads TGTGCCAGCAGGAACGATGCGGCGGTTTTTGAAGCTTTCTTT. The encoded protein is CASRNDAAVFEAFF.